A few counts support the clone carrying this T cell receptor (beta chain). The repertoire was sequenced with immunoSEQ multiplex PCR; TCRdb's copy has only in-frame clones and lacks some. Of some 30,000 clones listed, 80% are singletons. The data derive from a study of T cell repertoires in ileal Crohn's disease. Germline-derived CDR1 and CDR2 are MDHEN and SYDVKM. The CDR3 loop spans 15 amino acids. V shed 5 bases, J shed 0 bases, and the junction held 6 bases outside the gene matches. The sample taken for sequencing was ileal tissue. The chain uses TRBV28 and TRBJ2-7; 8 bases line up with TRBD1. This TCR was sampled from an adult with Crohn's disease. This CDR3 reads CASSPPGTGSYEQYF. DNA of the CDR3: TGTGCCAGCAGTCCGCCCGGGACAGGCTCCTACGAGCAGTACTTC.